One and the same sample provided the 10 T cell receptor beta chains below, sequenced in a study of T cells after yellow fever vaccination. One entry per CDR3 protein, called by TCRdb with MiXCR from the 5' RACE reads. This table holds some 160,000 distinct CDR3 sequences, 9.3% found once. Sequencing was performed on CD8+ T cells sorted from PBMCs, taken 45 days after the yellow fever booster vaccination. The source is a man aged 18 to 29 who received the YFV17D yellow fever vaccine.

The chain uses TRBV20-1 and TRBJ2-7; 7 positions agree with TRBD2. The CDR3 totals 14 residues. The germline V gene encodes CDR1 DFQATT and CDR2 SNEGSKA (reference sequence). Trimming at V came to 6 bases and at J to 2 bases, leaving 10 bases not matched to a gene. Here the CDR3 reads CSASSGVRPYEQYF. The CDR3 nucleotides are TGCAGTGCCAGCAGCGGGGTCCGGCCCTACGAGCAGTACTTC.

J is TRBJ2-3 and V is TRBV7-6; 7 bases map to TRBD2. Trimming took 4 bases from V and 2 from J; bases not matched to a gene: 9. This CDR3 spans 16 amino acids. Germline CDR1 SGHVS, CDR2 FNYEAQ. The CDR3 sequence is CASSSPGGGNTDTQYF. CDR3 coding DNA: TGTGCCAGCAGCTCCCCTGGCGGGGGTAACACAGATACGCAGTATTTT.

This clonotype turned up a few times. This sequence joins TRBV4-1 and TRBJ1-2; D might be TRBD1 (5 bases). V lost 1 base and J lost 6, with 15 bases in between. Germline V CDR1 and CDR2: MGHRA, YSYEKL. This CDR3 spans 15 amino acids. CDR3: CASSQGLPGTNGYTF. The DNA of the CDR3 is TGCGCCAGCAGCCAAGGTCTTCCAGGGACGAATGGCTACACCTTC.

The genes are TRBV7-9 and TRBJ1-1; no clear D. Germline loops: CDR1 SEHNR, CDR2 FQNEAQ (reference sequence). The length of the CDR3 is 11 residues. The V end lost 5 bases, the J end lost 4 bases, and 5 bases lay between the germline ends. CDR3 nucleotides: TGTGCCAGCAGCCCCCTCACTGAAGCTTTCTTT. It codes for CASSPLTEAFF.

There are many counts of this clonotype. V usage is TRBV5-4 and J usage is TRBJ2-2, with D unresolved. This CDR3 is built from 15 residues. The germline V gene encodes CDR1 SGHNT and CDR2 YYREEE (reference sequence). V shed 5 bases and J shed 2 bases, with 13 bases lying between them. For the CDR3, the DNA is TGTGCCAGCAGTACCCCAGTAGTCAACACCGGGGAGCTGTTTTTT. This translates into CASSTPVVNTGELFF.

This clonotype was counted a few times. This chain connects TRBV6-2 or TRBV6-3 to TRBJ2-5; D possibly corresponds to TRBD2 (6 bases). Germline-derived CDR1 and CDR2 are MNHEY and SVGEGT. The ends were cut back, 5 bases at V and 9 bases at J, with 19 bases in the middle. The CDR3 is 14 amino acids. For the CDR3, the DNA is TGTGCCAGCAGTGGAGGGACGTCCTTGGGGGCCCAGTACTTC. Translation gives CASSGGTSLGAQYF.

This clonotype was seen only a few times. V gene TRBV7-8 combines with J gene TRBJ1-1; 7 nucleotides line up with TRBD1. Germline CDR1 reads SGHVS; CDR2 reads FQNEAQ. J lost 5 bases, V lost 0 bases, and 9 bases had no gene match. This CDR3 has 16 residues. CDR3 coding DNA: TGTGCCAGCAGCTTAGCGATCCGACAGGGCGCAACTGAAGCTTTCTTT. Its protein is CASSLAIRQGATEAFF. Full variable domain (rest looked up from reference TRBV7-8 and TRBJ1-1): GAGVSQSPRYKVAKRGQDVALRCDPISGHVSLFWYQQALGQGPEFLTYFQNEAQLDKSGLPSDRFFAERPEGSVSTLKIQRTQQEDSAVYLCASSLAIRQGATEAFFGQGTRLTVV.

The chain recombines TRBV11-2 with TRBJ2-7; the D is unclear. The CDR3 consists of 13 residues. Trimming pared 6 bases from V and 2 bases from J, leaving 11 bases between. CDR1 is SGHAT, CDR2 FQNNGV, per germline. CDR3 sequence: CASRRASTYEQYF. The CDR3 nucleotides read TGTGCCAGCAGACGCGCTTCCACCTACGAGCAGTACTTC.

The rearrangement links TRBV27 to TRBJ1-6, with 8 bases matching TRBD1. The CDR3 spans 14 residues. With 6 bases clipped from V and 7 bases from J, the junction kept 5 bases outside the gene matches. Germline loops: CDR1 MNHEY, CDR2 SMNVEV (reference sequence). The CDR3 region has the DNA TGTGCCAGCAGCAGGGGGCCACGCAATTCACCCCTCCACTTT. Its protein product is CASSRGPRNSPLHF.

In its sample, this clonotype was seen a few times. The chain uses TRBV7-9 and TRBJ2-2; TRBD2 matches at 14 bases. Germline CDR1 is SEHNR and CDR2 is FQNEAQ (reference sequence). V shed 5 bases, J shed 0 bases, and the junction held 2 bases outside the gene matches. The CDR3 is made up of 17 amino acids. The CDR3: CASSRTSGGPNTGELFF. The CDR3 DNA sequence: TGTGCCAGCAGCCGGACTAGCGGGGGGCCGAACACCGGGGAGCTGTTTTTT.